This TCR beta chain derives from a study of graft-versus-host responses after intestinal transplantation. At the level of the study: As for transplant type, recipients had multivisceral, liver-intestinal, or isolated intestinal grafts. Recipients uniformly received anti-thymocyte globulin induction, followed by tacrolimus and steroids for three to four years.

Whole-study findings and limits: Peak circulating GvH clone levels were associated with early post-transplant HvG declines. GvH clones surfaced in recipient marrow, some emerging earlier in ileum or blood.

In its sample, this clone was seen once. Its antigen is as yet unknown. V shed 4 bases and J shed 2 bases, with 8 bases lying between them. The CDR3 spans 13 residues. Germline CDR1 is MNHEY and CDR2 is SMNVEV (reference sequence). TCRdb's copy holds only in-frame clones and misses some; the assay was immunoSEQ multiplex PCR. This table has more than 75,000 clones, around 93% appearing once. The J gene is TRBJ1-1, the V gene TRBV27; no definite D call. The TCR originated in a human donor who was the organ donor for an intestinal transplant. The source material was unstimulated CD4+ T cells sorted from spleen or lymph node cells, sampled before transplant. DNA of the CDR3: TGTGCCAGCAGTTACGGGGTTAACACTGAAGCTTTCTTT. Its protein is CASSYGVNTEAFF.